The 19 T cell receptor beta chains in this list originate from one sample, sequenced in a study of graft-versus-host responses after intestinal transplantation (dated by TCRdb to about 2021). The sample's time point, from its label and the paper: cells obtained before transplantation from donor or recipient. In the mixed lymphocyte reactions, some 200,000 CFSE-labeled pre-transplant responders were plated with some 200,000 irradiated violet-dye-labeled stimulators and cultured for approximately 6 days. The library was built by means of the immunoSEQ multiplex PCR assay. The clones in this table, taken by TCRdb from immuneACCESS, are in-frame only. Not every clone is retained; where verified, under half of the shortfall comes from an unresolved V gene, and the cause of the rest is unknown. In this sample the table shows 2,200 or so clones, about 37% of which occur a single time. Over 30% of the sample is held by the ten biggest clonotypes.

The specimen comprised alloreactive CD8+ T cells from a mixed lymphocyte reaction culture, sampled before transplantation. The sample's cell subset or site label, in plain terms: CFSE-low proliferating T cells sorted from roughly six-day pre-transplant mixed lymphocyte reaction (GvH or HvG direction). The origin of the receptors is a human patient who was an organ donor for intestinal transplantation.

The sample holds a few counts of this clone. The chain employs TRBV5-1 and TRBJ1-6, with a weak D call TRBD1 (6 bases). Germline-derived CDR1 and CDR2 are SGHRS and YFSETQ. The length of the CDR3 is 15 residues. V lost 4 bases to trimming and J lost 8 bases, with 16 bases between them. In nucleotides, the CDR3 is TGCGCCAGCAGCCTCGGGGCAGGGGAATATTCACCCCTCCACTTT. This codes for CASSLGAGEYSPLHF.

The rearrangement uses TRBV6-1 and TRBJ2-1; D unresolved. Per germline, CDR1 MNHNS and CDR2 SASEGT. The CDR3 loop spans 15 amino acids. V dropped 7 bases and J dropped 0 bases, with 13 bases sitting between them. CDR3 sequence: CASILLQSSYNEQFF. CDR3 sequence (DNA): TGTGCCAGCATCCTTCTTCAAAGCTCCTACAATGAGCAGTTCTTC.

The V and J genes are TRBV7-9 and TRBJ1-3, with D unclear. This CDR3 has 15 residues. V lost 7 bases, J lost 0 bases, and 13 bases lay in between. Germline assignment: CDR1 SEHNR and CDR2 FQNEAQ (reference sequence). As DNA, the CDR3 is TGTGCCAGCATTCCTCGGGGATCCTCTGGAAACACCATATATTTT. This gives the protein CASIPRGSSGNTIYF.

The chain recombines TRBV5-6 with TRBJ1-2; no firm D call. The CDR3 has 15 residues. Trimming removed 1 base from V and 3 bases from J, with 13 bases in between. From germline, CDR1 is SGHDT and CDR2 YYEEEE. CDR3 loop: CASSLIPGSHYGYTF. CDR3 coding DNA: TGTGCCAGCAGCTTGATTCCGGGGTCTCACTATGGCTACACCTTC.

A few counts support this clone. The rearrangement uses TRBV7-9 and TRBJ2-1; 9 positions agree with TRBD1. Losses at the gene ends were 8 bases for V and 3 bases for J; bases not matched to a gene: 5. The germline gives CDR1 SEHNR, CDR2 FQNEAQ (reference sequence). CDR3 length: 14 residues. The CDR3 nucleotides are TGTGCCAGCTCCGGGACAGGGAACTACAATGAGCAGTTCTTC. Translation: CASSGTGNYNEQFF.

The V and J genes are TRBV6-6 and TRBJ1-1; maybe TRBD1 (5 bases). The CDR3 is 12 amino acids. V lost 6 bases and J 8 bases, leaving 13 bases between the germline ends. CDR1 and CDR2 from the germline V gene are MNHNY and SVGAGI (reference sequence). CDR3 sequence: CASRGTNSEAFF. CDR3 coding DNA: TGTGCCAGCAGGGGGACGAACAGCGAAGCTTTCTTT.

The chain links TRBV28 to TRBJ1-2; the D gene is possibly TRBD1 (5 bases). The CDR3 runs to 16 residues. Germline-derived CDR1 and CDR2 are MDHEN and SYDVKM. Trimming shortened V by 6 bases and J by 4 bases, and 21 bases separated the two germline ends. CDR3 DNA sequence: TGTGCCAGCAGACCTTCCCCAGGGTGGGAAGGCTATGGCTACACCTTC. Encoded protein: CASRPSPGWEGYGYTF.

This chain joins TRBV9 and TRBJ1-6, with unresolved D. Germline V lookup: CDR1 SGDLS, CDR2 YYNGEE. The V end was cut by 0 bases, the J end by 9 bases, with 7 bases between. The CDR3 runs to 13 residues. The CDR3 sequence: CASSVEVGSPLHF. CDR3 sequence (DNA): TGTGCCAGCAGCGTAGAGGTGGGTTCACCCCTCCACTTT.

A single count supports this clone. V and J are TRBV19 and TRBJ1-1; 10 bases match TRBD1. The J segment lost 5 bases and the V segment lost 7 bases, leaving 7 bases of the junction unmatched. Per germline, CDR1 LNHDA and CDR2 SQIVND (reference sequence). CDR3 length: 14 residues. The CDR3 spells CASNLGTGVTEAFF. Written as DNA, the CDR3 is TGTGCCAGTAACCTTGGGACAGGGGTGACTGAAGCTTTCTTT.

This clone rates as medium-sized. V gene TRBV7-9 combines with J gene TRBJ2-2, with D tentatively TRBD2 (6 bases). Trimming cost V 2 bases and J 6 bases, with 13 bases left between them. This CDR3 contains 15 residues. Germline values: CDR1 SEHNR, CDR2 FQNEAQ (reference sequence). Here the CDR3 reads CASSLMRERAGELFF. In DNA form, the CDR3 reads TGTGCCAGCAGCTTAATGAGGGAGCGGGCCGGGGAGCTGTTTTTT. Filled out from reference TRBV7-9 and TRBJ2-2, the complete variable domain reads DTGVSQNPRHKITKRGQNVTFRCDPISEHNRLYWYRQTLGQGPEFLTYFQNEAQLEKSRLLSDRFSAERPKGSFSTLEIQRTEQGDSAMYLCASSLMRERAGELFFGEGSRLTVL.

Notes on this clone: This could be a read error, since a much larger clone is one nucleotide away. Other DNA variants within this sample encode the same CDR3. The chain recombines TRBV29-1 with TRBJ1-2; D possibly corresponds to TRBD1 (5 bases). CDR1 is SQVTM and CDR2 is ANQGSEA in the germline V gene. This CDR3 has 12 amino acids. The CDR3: CSVVGDNYGYTF. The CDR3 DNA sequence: TGCAGTGTTGTAGGGGATAACTATGGCTACACCTTC.

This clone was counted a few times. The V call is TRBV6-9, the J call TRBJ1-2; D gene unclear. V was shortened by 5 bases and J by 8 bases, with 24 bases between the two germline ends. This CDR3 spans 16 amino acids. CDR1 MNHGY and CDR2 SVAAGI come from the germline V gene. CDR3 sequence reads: CASSEGLGEPPAGYTF. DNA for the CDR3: TGTGCCAGCAGTGAAGGTCTTGGGGAACCGCCTGCGGGCTACACCTTC.

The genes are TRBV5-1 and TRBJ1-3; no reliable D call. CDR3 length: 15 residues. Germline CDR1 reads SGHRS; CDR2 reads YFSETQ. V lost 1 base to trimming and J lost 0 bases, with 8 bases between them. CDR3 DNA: TGCGCCAGCAGCTTGACTGGACCCTCTGGAAACACCATATATTTT. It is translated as CASSLTGPSGNTIYF.

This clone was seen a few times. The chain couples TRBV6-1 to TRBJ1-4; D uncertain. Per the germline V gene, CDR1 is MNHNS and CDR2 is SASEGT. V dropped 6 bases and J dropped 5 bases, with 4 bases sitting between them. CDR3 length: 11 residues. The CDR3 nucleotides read TGTGCCAGCAGAGGGAATGAAAAACTGTTTTTT. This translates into CASRGNEKLFF.

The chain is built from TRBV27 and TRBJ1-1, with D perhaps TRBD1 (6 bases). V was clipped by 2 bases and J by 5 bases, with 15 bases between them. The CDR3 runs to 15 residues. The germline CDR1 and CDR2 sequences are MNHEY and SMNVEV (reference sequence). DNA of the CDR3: TGTGCCAGCAGTTTAGCGGCGGGGGCGTGGACTGAAGCTTTCTTT. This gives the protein CASSLAAGAWTEAFF.

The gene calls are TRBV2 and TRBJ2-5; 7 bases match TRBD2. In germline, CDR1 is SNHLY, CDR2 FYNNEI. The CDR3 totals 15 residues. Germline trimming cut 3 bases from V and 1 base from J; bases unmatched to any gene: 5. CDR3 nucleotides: TGTGCCAGCAGTGAGGGGCTAGCGGTCCAAGAGACCCAGTACTTC. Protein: CASSEGLAVQETQYF.

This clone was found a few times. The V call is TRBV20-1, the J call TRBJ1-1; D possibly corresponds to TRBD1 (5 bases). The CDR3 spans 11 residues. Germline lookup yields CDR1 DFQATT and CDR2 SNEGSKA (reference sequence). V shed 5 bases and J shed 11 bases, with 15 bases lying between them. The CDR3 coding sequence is TGCAGTGCTCCGCGGGGGGTCTGGGCTTTCTTT. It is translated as CSAPRGVWAFF.

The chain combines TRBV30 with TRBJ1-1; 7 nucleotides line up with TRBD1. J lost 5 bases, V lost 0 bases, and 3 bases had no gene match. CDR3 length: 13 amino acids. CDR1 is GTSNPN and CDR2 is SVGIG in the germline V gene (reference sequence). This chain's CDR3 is CAWSVGTVTEAFF. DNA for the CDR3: TGTGCCTGGAGTGTTGGGACAGTAACTGAAGCTTTCTTT.

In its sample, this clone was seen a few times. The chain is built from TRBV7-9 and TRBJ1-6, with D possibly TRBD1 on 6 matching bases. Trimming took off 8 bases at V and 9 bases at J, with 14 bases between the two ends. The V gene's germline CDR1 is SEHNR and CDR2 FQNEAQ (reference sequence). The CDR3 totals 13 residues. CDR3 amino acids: CASVPARGSPLHF. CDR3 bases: TGTGCCAGCGTACCCGCCAGGGGTTCACCCCTCCACTTT.